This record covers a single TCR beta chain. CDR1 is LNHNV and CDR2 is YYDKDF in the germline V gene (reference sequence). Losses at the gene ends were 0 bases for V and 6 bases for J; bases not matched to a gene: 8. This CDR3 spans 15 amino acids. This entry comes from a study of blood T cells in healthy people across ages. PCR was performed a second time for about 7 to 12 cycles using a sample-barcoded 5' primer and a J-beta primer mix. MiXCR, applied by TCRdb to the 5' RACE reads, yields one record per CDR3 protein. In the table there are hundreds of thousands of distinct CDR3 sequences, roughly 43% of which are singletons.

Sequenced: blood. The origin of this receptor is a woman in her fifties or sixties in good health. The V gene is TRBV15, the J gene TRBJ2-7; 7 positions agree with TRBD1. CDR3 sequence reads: CATSRDLEGAGEQYF. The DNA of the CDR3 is TGTGCCACCAGCAGAGATCTTGAGGGGGCGGGCGAGCAGTACTTC.